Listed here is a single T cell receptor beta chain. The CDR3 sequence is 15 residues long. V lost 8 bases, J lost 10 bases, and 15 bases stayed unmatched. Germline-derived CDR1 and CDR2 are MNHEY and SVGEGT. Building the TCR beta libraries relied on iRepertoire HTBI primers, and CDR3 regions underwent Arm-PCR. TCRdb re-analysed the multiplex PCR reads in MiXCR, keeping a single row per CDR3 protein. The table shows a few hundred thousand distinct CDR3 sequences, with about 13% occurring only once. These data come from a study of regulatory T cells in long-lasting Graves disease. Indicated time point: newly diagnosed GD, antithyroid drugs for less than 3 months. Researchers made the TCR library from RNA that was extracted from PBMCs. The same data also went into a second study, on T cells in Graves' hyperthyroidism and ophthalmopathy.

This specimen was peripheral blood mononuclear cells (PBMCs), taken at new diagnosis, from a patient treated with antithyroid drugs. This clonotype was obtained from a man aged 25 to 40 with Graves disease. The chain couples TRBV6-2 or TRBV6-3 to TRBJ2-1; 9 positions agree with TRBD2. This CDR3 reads CASGAGLAGRGEQFF. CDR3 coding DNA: TGTGCCAGCGGGGCGGGGCTAGCGGGACGGGGCGAGCAGTTCTTC.